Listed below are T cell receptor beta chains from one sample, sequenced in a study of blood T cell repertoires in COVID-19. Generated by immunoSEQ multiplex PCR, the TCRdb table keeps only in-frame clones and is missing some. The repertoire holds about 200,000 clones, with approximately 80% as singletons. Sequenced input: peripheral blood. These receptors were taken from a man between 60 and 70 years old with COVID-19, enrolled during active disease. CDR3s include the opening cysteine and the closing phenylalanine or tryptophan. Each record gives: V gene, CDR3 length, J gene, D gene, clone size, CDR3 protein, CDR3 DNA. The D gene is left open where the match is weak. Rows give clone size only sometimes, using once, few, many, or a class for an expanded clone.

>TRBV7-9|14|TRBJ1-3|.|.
CASTLAQGTNTIYF
TGTGCCAGCACCCTGGCTCAGGGAACCAACACCATATATTTT
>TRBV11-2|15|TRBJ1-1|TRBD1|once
CASSGTGGARTEAFF
TGTGCCAGCAGCGGTACAGGGGGCGCTCGTACTGAAGCTTTCTTT
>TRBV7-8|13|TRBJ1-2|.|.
CASSPGLDGGYTF
TGTGCCAGCAGCCCGGGACTAGATGGAGGCTACACCTTC
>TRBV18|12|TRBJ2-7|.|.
CASSPGQGEQYF
TGTGCCAGCTCACCAGGACAAGGGGAGCAGTACTTC
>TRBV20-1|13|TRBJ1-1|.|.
CSASIVSGTEAFF
TGCAGTGCTAGTATTGTCAGCGGGACTGAAGCTTTCTTT
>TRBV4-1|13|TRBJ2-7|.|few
CASSQDRGLQQYF
TGCGCCAGCAGCCAAGATAGGGGATTGCAGCAGTACTTC
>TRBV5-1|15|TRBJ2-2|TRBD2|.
CASSEGTSNAGELFF
TGCGCCAGCAGCGAGGGGACTAGCAACGCCGGGGAGCTGTTTTTT
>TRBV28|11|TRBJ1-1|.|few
CASSLGGEAFF
TGTGCCAGCAGTCTCGGGGGTGAAGCTTTCTTT
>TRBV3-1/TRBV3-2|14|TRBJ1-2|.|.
CASSQGGSHYGYTF
TGTGCCAGCAGCCAAGGGGGCAGCCACTATGGCTACACCTTC
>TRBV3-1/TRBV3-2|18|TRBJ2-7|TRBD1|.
CASSQDRGPDRGTYEQYF
TGTGCCAGCAGCCAAGATCGGGGGCCCGACAGGGGGACCTACGAGCAGTACTTC
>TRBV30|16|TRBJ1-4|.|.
CAWSVVQQGPNEKLFF
TGTGCCTGGAGTGTTGTACAGCAGGGGCCTAATGAAAAACTGTTTTTT
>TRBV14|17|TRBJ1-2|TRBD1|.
CASSHLLGTGDYYGYTF
TGTGCCAGCAGCCACCTACTCGGGACAGGGGATTACTATGGCTACACCTTC
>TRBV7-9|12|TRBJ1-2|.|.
CASSPNSYGYTF
TGTGCCAGCAGCCCAAACTCCTATGGCTACACCTTC
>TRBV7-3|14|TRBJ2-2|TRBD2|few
CASSPTSGNEELFF
TGTGCCAGCAGCCCCACTAGCGGGAATGAGGAGCTGTTTTTT
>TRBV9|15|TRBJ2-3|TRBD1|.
CASSPRTGGTDTQYF
TGTGCCAGCAGCCCAAGGACAGGGGGCACAGATACGCAGTATTTT
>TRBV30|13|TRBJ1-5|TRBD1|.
CAWSGTGDQPQHF
TGTGCCTGGAGTGGGACAGGGGATCAGCCCCAGCATTTT
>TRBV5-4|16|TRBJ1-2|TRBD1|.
CASRPMTGQGDYGYTF
TGTGCCAGCAGACCAATGACCGGACAGGGGGACTATGGCTACACCTTC
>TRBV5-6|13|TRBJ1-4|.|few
CASSTRGSEKLFF
TGTGCCAGTTCAACCCGGGGAAGTGAAAAACTGTTTTTT
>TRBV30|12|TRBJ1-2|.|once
CAWSVGVYGYTF
TGTGCCTGGAGTGTTGGAGTGTATGGCTACACCTTC
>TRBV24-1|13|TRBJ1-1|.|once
CATRGRSNTEAFF
TGTGCCACCAGGGGGCGGTCGAACACTGAAGCTTTCTTT
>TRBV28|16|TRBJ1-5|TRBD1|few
CASSLSGTGRMQPQHF
TGTGCCAGCAGTTTAAGCGGGACAGGGAGGATGCAGCCCCAGCATTTT
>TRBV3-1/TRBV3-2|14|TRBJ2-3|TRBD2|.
CASSQDGGGDTQYF
TGTGCCAGCAGCCAAGATGGGGGGGGAGATACGCAGTATTTT
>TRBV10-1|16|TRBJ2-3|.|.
CASSEVPGWVADTQYF
TGCGCCAGCAGTGAGGTCCCAGGGTGGGTCGCAGATACGCAGTATTTT
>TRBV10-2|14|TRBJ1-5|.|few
CASSWGGSNQPQHF
TGCGCCAGCAGTTGGGGCGGTAGCAATCAGCCCCAGCATTTT
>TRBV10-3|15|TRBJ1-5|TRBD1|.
CAISESGQINQPQHF
TGTGCCATCAGTGAGTCGGGACAGATTAATCAGCCCCAGCATTTT
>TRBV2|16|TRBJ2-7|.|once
CASSERPPTGSYEQYF
TGTGCCAGCAGTGAGCGCCCGCCGACGGGGTCCTACGAGCAGTACTTC
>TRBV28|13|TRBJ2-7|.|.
CASSLWTYYEQYF
TGTGCCAGCAGTTTATGGACATACTACGAGCAGTACTTC
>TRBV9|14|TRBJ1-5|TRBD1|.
CASSDTGGGQPQHF
TGTGCCAGCAGCGACACAGGGGGCGGTCAGCCCCAGCATTTT
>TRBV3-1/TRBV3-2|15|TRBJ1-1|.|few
CASSQERRGSTEAFF
TGTGCCAGCAGCCAAGAGAGAAGGGGGTCCACTGAAGCTTTCTTT
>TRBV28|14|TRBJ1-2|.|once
CASITGPRDYGYTF
TGTGCCAGCATCACAGGTCCCCGGGACTATGGCTACACCTTC
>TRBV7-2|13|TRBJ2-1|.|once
CASSLEQGNEQFF
TGTGCCAGCAGCTTAGAACAGGGCAATGAGCAGTTCTTC
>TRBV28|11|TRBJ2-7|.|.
CASSFSSEQYF
TGTGCCAGCAGTTTCTCTAGCGAGCAGTACTTC
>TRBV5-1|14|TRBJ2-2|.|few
CASSDLRGTGELFF
TGCGCCAGCAGCGACTTAAGGGGCACCGGGGAGCTGTTTTTT
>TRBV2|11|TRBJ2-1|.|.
CASSEADEQFF
TGTGCCAGCAGTGAAGCCGATGAGCAGTTCTTC
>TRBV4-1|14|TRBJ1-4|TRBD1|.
CASKVRTGDEKLFF
TGCGCCAGCAAGGTCCGGACAGGGGACGAAAAACTGTTTTTT
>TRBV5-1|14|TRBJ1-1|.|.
CASRVYGLNTEAFF
TGCGCCAGCAGGGTGTATGGGCTGAACACTGAAGCTTTCTTT
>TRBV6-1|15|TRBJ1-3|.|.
CASSEASVSGNTIYF
TGTGCCAGCAGTGAAGCGAGCGTCTCTGGAAACACCATATATTTT
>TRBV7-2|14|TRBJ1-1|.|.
CASSSRRSMAEAFF
TGTGCCAGCAGCTCTCGACGGAGTATGGCTGAAGCTTTCTTT
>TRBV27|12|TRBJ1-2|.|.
CASRSSNYGYTF
TGTGCCAGCAGGAGCTCTAACTATGGCTACACCTTC
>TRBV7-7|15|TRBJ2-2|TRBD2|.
CASSPGGGATGELFF
TGTGCCAGCTCCCCCGGGGGAGGGGCCACCGGGGAGCTGTTTTTT
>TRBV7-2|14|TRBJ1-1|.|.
CASSPQGSHTEAFF
TGTGCCAGCAGTCCACAGGGAAGTCACACTGAAGCTTTCTTT
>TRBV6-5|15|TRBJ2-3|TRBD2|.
CASSLAGASTDTQYF
TGTGCCAGCAGTTTAGCGGGAGCTAGCACAGATACGCAGTATTTT
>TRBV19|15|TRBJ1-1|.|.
CASSTLTVLNTEAFF
TGTGCCAGTAGTACCCTGACAGTCCTGAACACTGAAGCTTTCTTT
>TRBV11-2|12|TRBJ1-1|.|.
CASSLRSTEAFF
TGTGCCAGCAGCTTACGTAGCACTGAAGCTTTCTTT
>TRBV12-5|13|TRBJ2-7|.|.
CASGPDSYYEQYF
TGTGCTAGTGGTCCGGACAGCTACTACGAGCAGTACTTC
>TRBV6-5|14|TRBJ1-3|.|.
CASLDSRSGNTIYF
TGTGCCAGCCTAGACAGCCGCTCTGGAAACACCATATATTTT
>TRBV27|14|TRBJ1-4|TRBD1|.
CASSKTGGNEKLFF
TGTGCCAGCAGTAAGACAGGGGGCAATGAAAAACTGTTTTTT
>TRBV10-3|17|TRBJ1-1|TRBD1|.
CAISESLGGGKDTEAFF
TGTGCCATCAGTGAGTCCTTAGGGGGCGGTAAGGACACTGAAGCTTTCTTT
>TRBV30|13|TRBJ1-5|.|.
CAWSVAPNQPQHF
TGTGCCTGGAGTGTGGCACCGAATCAGCCCCAGCATTTT
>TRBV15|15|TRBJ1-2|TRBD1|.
CATSRAPGTAYGYTF
TGTGCCACCAGCAGAGCTCCCGGGACAGCATATGGCTACACCTTC
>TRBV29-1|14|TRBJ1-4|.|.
CSVATDTTNEKLFF
TGCAGCGTTGCCACGGACACAACTAATGAAAAACTGTTTTTT
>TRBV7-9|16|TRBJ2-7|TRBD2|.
CASSLAKAGGPYEQYF
TGTGCCAGCAGCTTAGCGAAGGCGGGAGGGCCCTACGAGCAGTACTTC
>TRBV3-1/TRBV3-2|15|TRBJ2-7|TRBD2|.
CASSQTSGRGLEQYF
TGTGCCAGCAGCCAGACGAGCGGGAGAGGTCTCGAGCAGTACTTC
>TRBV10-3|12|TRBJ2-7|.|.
CAISDVGDEQYF
TGTGCCATCAGTGACGTAGGGGACGAGCAGTACTTC
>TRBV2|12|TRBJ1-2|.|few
CASDRTLYGYTF
TGTGCCAGCGACAGGACACTCTATGGCTACACCTTC
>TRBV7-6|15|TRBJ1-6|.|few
CASSSFPGRNSPLHF
TGTGCCAGCAGCTCATTTCCGGGTAGGAATTCACCCCTCCACTTT
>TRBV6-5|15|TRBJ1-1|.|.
CASSYLGQMNTEAFF
TGTGCCAGCAGTTACCTTGGACAGATGAACACTGAAGCTTTCTTT
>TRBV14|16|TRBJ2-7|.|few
CASSQDHPQSRDEQYF
TGTGCCAGCAGCCAAGATCACCCACAATCCCGGGACGAGCAGTACTTC
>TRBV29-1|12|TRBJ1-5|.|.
CSVGEFNQPQHF
TGCAGCGTAGGGGAATTCAATCAGCCCCAGCATTTT